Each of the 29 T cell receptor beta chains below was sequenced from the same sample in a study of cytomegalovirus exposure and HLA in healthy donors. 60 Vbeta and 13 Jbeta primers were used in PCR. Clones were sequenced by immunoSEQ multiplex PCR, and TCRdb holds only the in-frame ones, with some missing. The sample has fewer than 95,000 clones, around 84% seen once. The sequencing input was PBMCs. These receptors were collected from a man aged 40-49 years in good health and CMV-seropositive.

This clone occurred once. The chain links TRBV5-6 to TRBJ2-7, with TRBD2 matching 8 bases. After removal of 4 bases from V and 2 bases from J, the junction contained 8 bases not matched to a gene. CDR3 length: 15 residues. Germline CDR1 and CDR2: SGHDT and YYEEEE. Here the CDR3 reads CASSHTSGRAYEQYF. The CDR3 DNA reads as TGTGCCAGCAGCCACACTAGCGGAAGAGCCTACGAGCAGTACTTC.

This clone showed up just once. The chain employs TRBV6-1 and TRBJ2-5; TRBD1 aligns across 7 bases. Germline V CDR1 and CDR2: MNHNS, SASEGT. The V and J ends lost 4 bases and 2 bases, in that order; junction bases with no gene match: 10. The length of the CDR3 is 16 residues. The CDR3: CASSGGAGGRQETQYF. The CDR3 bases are TGTGCCAGCAGTGGCGGAGCAGGGGGTCGACAAGAGACCCAGTACTTC.

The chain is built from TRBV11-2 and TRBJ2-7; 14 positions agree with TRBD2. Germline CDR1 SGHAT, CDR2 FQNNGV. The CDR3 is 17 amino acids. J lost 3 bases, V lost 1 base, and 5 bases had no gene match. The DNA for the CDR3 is TGTGCCAGCAGCTTAGCCGCGGGACTAGCGGGAGACTACGAGCAGTACTTC. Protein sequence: CASSLAAGLAGDYEQYF.

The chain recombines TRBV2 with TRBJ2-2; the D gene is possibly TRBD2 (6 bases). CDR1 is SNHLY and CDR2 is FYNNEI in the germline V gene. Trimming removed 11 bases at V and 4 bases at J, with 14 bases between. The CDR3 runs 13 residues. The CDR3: CAATGVGTGELFF. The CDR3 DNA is TGTGCCGCAACGGGGGTGGGCACCGGGGAGCTGTTTTTT.

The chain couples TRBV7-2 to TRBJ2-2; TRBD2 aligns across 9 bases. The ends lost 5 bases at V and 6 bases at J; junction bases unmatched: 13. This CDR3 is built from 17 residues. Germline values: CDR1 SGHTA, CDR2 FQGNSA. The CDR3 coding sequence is TGTGCCAGCAGCCCATACCCGGGACTAGCTTTCGCCGGGGAGCTGTTTTTT. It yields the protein CASSPYPGLAFAGELFF.

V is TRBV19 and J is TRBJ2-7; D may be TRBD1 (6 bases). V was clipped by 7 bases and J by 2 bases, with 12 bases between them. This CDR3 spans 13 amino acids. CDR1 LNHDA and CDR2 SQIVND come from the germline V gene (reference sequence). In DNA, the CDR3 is TGTGCCAGTACCTCTGGACAGACCTACGAGCAGTACTTC. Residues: CASTSGQTYEQYF. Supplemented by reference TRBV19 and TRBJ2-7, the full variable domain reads DGGITQSPKYLFRKEGQNVTLSCEQNLNHDAMYWYRQDPGQGLRLIYYSQIVNDFQKGDIAEGYSVSREKKESFPLTVTSAQKNPTAFYLCASTSGQTYEQYFGPGTRLTVT.

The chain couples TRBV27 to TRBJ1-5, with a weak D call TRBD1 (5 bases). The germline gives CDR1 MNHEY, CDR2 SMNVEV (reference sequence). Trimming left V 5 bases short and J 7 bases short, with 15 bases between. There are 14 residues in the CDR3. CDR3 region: CASSPAGGIQPQHF. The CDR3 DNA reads TGTGCCAGCAGTCCTGCGGGGGGTATCCAGCCCCAGCATTTT.

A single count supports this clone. The CDR3 DNA reads TGCGCCAGCAGCTTGGCGGGACAGGCAAGCTCTGGGGCCAACGTCCTGACTTTC. Amino acids: CASSLAGQASSGANVLTF. The rearrangement uses TRBV5-1 and TRBJ2-6; 8 bases match TRBD1. From germline, CDR1 is SGHRS and CDR2 YFSETQ. The V and J ends lost 0 bases and 0 bases, in that order; junction bases with no gene match: 5. This CDR3 has 18 residues.

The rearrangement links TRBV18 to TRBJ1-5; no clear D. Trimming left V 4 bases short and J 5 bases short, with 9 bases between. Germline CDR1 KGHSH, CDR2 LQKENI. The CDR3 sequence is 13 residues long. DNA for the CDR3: TGTGCCAGCTCACTGGGCCAGGATCAGCCCCAGCATTTT. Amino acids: CASSLGQDQPQHF. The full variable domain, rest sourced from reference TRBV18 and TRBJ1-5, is NAGVMQNPRHLVRRRGQEARLRCSPMKGHSHVYWYRQLPEEGLKFMVYLQKENIIDESGMPKERFSAEFPKEGPSILRIQQVVRGDSAAYFCASSLGQDQPQHFGDGTRLSIL.

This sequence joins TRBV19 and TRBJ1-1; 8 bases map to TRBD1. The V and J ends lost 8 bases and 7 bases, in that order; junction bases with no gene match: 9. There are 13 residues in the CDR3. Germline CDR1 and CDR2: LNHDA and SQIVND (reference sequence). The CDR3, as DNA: TGTGCCAGTTCTCTTCTGGACAGGGATGAAGCTTTCTTT. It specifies CASSLLDRDEAFF. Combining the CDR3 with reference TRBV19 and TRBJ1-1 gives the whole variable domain DGGITQSPKYLFRKEGQNVTLSCEQNLNHDAMYWYRQDPGQGLRLIYYSQIVNDFQKGDIAEGYSVSREKKESFPLTVTSAQKNPTAFYLCASSLLDRDEAFFGQGTRLTVV.

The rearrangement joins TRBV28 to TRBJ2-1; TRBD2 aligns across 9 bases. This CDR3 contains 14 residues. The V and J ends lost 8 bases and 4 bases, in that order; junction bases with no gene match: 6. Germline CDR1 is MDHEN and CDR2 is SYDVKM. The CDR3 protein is CASGISGSYNEQFF. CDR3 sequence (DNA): TGTGCCAGCGGGATTAGCGGGAGTTACAATGAGCAGTTCTTC.

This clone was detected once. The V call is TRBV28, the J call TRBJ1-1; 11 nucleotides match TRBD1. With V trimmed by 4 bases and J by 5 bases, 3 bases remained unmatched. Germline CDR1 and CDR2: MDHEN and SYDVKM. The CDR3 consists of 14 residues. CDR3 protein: CASSWTGGRTEAFF. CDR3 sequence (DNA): TGTGCCAGCAGTTGGACAGGGGGCCGAACTGAAGCTTTCTTT.

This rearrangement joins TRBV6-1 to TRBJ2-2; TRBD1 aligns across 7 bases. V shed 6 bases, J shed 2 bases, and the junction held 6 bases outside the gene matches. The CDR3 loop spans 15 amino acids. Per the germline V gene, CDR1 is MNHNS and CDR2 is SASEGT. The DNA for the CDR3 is TGTGCCAGCAGGAACGACAGGGTTAACACCGGGGAGCTGTTTTTT. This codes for CASRNDRVNTGELFF.

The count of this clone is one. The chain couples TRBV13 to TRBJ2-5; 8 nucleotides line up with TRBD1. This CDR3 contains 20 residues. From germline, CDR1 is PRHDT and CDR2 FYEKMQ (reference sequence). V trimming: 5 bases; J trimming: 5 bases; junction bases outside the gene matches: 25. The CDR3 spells CASSVYSRRQGKSRGETQYF. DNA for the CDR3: TGTGCCAGCAGCGTTTATTCCCGGCGACAGGGGAAGAGTAGGGGGGAGACCCAGTACTTC.

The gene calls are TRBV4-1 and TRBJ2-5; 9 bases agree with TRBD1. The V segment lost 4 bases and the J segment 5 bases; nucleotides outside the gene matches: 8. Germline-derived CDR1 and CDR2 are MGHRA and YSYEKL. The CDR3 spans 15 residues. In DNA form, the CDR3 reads TGCGCCAGCAGCCGATACGGGGACAGGGACGAGACCCAGTACTTC. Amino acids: CASSRYGDRDETQYF.

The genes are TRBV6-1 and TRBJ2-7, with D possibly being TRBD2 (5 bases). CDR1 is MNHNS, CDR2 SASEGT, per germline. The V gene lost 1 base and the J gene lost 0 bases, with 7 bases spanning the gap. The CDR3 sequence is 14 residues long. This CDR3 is CASSEVAGSYEQYF. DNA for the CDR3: TGTGCCAGCAGTGAAGTGGCGGGCTCCTACGAGCAGTACTTC.

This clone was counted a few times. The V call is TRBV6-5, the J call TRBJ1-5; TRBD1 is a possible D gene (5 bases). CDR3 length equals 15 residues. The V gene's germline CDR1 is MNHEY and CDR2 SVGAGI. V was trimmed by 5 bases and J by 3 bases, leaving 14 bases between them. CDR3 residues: CASSGAKKNNQPQHF. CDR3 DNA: TGTGCCAGCAGTGGGGCCAAGAAAAACAATCAGCCCCAGCATTTT.

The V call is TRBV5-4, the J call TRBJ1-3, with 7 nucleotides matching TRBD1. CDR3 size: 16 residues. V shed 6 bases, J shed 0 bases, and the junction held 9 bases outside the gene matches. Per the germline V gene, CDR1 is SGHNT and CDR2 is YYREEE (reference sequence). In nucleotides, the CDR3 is TGTGCCAGCACCGGCCAGGGGGTAATCTCTGGAAACACCATATATTTT. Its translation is CASTGQGVISGNTIYF. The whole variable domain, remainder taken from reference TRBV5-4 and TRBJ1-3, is ETGVTQSPTHLIKTRGQQVTLRCSSQSGHNTVSWYQQALGQGPQFIFQYYREEENGRGNFPPRFSGLQFPNYSSELNVNALELDDSALYLCASTGQGVISGNTIYFGEGSWLTVV.

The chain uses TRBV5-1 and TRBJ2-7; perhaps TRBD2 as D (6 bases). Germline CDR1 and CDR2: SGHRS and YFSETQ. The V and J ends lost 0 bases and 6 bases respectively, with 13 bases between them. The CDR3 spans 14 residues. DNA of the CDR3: TGCGCCAGCAGCTTGGTAGGGACTCCTCGCGAGCAGTACTTC. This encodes CASSLVGTPREQYF.

The CDR3 is CASSSPDRGGYSNQPQHF. In DNA form, the CDR3 reads TGTGCCAGCAGCTCTCCGGACAGGGGTGGGTATAGCAATCAGCCCCAGCATTTT. The rearrangement uses TRBV11-3 and TRBJ1-5; TRBD1 agrees at 9 bases. The length of the CDR3 is 18 residues. Germline CDR1 is SGHNT and CDR2 is YENEEA. The V gene end was trimmed by 4 bases and the J gene end by 0 bases; junction bases not matched to a gene: 10.

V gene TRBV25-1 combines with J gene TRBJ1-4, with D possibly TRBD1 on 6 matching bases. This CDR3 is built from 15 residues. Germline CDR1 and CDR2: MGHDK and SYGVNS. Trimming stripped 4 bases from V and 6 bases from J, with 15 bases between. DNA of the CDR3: TGTGCCAGCAGTGCGCCCGAGGGGGTTTATGAAAAACTGTTTTTT. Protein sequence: CASSAPEGVYEKLFF.

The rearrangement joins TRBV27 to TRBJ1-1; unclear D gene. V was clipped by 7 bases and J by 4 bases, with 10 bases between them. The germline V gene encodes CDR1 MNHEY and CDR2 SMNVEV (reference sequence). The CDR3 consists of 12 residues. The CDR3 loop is CASTSRGTEAFF. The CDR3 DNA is TGTGCCAGCACCTCAAGAGGCACTGAAGCTTTCTTT.

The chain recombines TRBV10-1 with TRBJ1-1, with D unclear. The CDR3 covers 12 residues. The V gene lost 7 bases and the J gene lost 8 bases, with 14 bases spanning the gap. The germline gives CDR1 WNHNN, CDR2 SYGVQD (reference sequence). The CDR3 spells CASNIIRAEAFF. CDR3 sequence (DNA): TGCGCCAGCAATATAATCCGAGCCGAAGCTTTCTTT.

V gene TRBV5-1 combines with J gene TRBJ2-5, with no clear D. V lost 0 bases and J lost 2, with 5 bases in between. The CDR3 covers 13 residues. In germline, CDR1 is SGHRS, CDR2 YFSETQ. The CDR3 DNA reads TGCGCCAGCAGCTTGGTCAGTCAAGAGACCCAGTACTTC. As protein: CASSLVSQETQYF.

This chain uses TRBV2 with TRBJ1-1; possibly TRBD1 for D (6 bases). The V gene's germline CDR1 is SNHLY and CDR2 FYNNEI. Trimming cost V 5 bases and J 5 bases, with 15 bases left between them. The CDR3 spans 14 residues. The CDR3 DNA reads TGTGCCAGCAGTCGTTCCACACAGGGAACTGAAGCTTTCTTT. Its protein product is CASSRSTQGTEAFF.

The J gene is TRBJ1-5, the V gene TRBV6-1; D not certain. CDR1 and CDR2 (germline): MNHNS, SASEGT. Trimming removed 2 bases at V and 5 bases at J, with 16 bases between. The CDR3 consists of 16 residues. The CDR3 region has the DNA TGTGCCAGCAGTGAACTAGACCTGATAGGCTATCAGCCCCAGCATTTT. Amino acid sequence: CASSELDLIGYQPQHF.

CDR3 DNA: TGTGCCAGCAGCTTAGCTAGCGGGACTAGCACAGATACGCAGTATTTT. This gives the protein CASSLASGTSTDTQYF. The chain uses TRBV5-6 and TRBJ2-3; the match to TRBD2 covers 9 bases. Germline V gene data show CDR1 as SGHDT and CDR2 as YYEEEE. J gave up 0 bases and V 2 bases, and 4 bases lay outside the gene matches. The CDR3 runs to 16 residues. The whole variable domain, remainder taken from reference TRBV5-6 and TRBJ2-3, is DAGVTQSPTHLIKTRGQQVTLRCSPKSGHDTVSWYQQALGQGPQFIFQYYEEEERQRGNFPDRFSGHQFPNYSSELNVNALLLGDSALYLCASSLASGTSTDTQYFGPGTRLTVL.

The CDR3 spells CASSLDYETYEQYF. CDR3 in DNA: TGCGCCAGCAGCTTGGACTACGAGACCTACGAGCAGTACTTC. V is TRBV5-1 and J is TRBJ2-7; D uncertain. This CDR3 comprises 14 residues. Germline-derived CDR1 and CDR2 are SGHRS and YFSETQ. Trimming stripped 0 bases from V and 2 bases from J, with 9 bases between.

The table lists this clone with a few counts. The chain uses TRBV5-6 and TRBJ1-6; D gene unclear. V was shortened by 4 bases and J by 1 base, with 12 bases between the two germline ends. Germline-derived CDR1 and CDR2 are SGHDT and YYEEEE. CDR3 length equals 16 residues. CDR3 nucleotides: TGTGCCAGCAGCCCCCGGGTTGGGTCCTATAATTCACCCCTCCACTTT. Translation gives CASSPRVGSYNSPLHF.